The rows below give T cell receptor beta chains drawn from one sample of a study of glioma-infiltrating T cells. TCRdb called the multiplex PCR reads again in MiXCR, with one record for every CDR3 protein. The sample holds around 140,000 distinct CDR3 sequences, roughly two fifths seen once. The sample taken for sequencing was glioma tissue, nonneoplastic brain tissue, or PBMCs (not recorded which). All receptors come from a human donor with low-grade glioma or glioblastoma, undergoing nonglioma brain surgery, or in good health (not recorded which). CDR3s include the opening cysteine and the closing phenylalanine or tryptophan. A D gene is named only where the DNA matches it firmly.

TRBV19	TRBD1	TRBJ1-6	CASTKTGSTSPLHF
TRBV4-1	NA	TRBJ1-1	CASSQETRTSAFF
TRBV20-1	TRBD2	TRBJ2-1	CSARDWNSGRMDEQFF
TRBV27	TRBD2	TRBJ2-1	CASSLVLAGDQEQFF
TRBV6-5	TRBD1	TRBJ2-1	CASITRQGATPNEQFF
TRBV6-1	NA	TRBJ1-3	CASKRGRTSSGNTIYF
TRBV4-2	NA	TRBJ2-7	CASSQEASAWEQYF
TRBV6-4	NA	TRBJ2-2	CASSKSQGEAGELFF
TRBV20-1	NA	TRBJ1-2	CSAKSLGTSTTGTYGYTF
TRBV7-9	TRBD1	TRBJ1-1	CASSSTDRVGDTEAFF
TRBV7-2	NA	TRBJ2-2	CASSRDANTGELFF
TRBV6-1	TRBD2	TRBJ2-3	CAISDYGGDGTDTQYF
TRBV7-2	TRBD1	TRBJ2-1	CASTPPGTEVYNEQFF
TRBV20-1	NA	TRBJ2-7	CSASRGSSYEQYF
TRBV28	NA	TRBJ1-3	CASSQQAPSSGNTIYF
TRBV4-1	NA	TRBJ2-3	CASSPLDRDSTDTQYF
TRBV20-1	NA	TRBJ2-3	CSAAWPDTQYF
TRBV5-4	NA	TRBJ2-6	CASRPVSSGANVLTF
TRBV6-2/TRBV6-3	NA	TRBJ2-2	CASSPEGRNTGELFF
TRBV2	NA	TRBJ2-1	CASSESPGLYNEQFF
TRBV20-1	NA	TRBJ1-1	CSARGTDETEAFF
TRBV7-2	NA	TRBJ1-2	CASSPRREYGYTF
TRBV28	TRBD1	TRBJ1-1	CASRRLTGRNTEAFF
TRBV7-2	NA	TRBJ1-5	CAGSQVGAFNQPQHF
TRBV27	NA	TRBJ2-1	CASTWAREQFF
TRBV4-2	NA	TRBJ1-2	CASSQDYSGGYGYTF
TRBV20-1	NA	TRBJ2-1	CSARQGVYYEQFF
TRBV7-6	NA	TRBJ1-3	CASSSDRRENTIYF
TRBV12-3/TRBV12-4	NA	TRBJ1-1	CASRANTEAFF
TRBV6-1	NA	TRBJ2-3	CASSEDFYTDTQYF
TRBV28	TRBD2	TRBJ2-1	CASSGAGWSYNEQFF
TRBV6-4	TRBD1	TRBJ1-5	CASSGRGHQPQHF
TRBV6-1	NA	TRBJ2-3	CASSSTGTTSTDTQYF
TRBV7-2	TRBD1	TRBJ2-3	CASSPGQWQDTQYF
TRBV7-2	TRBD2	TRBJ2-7	CASSLTGTSGGAGEQYF
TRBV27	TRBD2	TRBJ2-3	CASSLLPETSGFTDTQYF
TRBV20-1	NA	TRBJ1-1	CSARNPGFKNTEAFF
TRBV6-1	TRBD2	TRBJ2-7	CASSTVSGLPYEQYF
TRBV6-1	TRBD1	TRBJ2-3	CASSRDRATDTQYF
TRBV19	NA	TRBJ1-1	CASAKNTEAFF
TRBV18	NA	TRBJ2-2	CASSFANTGELFF
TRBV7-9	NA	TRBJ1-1	CASSFYMNTEAFF
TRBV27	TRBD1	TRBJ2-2	CASSGGQGTGELFF
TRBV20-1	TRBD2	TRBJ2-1	CSAREVSGRKRYNEQFF
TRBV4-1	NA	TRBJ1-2	CASSQDGSGSSYGYTF
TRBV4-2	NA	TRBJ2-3	CASSREKGLRDTQYF
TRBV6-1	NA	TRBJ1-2	CASRDADYGYTF
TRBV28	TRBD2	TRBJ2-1	CASSFFASGYNEQFF
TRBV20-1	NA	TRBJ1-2	CSARGQGGYGYTF
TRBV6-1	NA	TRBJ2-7	CASSFVGNEQYF
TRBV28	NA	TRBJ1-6	CASSPGRWSPLHF
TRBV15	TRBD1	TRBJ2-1	CATSRLGQESGEQFF
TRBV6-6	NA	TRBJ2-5	CASSYGDYQETQYF
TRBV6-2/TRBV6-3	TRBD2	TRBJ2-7	CASSLTSEHYEQYF
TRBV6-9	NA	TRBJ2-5	CASSFGRSSLEETQYF
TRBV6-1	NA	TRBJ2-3	CASALGLYTDTQYF
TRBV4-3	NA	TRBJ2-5	CASSQDHGGQETQYF
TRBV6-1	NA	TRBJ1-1	CASSPGGGEAFF
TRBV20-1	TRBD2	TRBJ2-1	CSARVLTSGRAEQFF